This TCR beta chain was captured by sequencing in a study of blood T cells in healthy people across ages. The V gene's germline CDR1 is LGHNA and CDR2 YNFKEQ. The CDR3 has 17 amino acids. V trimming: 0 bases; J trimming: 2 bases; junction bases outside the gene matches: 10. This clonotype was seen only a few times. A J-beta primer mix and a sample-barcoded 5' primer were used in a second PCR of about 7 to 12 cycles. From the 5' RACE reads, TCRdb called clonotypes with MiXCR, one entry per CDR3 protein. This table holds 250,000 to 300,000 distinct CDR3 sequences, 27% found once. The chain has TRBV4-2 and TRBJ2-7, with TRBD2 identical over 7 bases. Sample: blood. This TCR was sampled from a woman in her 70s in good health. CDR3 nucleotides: TGTGCCAGCAGCCAAGAGAAAGGACTAGGAGTTCCCTACGAGCAGTACTTC. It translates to CASSQEKGLGVPYEQYF.